Below, 8 T cell receptor beta chains from the same sample are listed, as sequenced in a study of blood T cell repertoires in COVID-19 (dated by TCRdb to the early 2020s). Libraries came from the immunoSEQ multiplex PCR assay. This immuneACCESS table, as held by TCRdb, lists in-frame sequences with V and J called but not all clones. Of the missing ones, under half trace to an unresolved V gene in checked studies; the others have no known cause. The sample table holds some 130,000 clones, of which 86% were seen once. Less than 2.5% of the sample rests with the top ten. Sequenced material: PBMCs or T cells enriched from blood (not recorded which). The origin of the receptors is a woman aged 50 to 60 who had recovered from COVID-19.

The rearrangement uses TRBV11-2 and TRBJ2-3; possibly TRBD2 for D (7 bases). The V gene lost 5 bases and the J gene lost 2 bases, with 14 bases spanning the gap. Germline V CDR1 and CDR2: SGHAT, FQNNGV. There are 15 residues in the CDR3. The CDR3 loop reads CASSGGGGNTDTQYF. In DNA form, the CDR3 reads TGTGCCAGCAGCGGAGGGGGGGGCAACACAGATACGCAGTATTTT.

J is TRBJ2-3 and V is TRBV5-4; possibly TRBD1 for D (6 bases). This CDR3 contains 15 residues. Per the germline V gene, CDR1 is SGHNT and CDR2 is YYREEE (reference sequence). V lost 0 bases, J lost 3 bases, and 11 bases lay in between. The CDR3: CASSLASQGTDTQYF. CDR3 bases: TGTGCCAGCAGCTTGGCTTCACAGGGAACAGATACGCAGTATTTT. The full variable domain, with the rest looked up from reference TRBV5-4 and TRBJ2-3, is ETGVTQSPTHLIKTRGQQVTLRCSSQSGHNTVSWYQQALGQGPQFIFQYYREEENGRGNFPPRFSGLQFPNYSSELNVNALELDDSALYLCASSLASQGTDTQYFGPGTRLTVL.

CDR3 region: CASRETETDTQYF. The CDR3 nucleotides read TGTGCCAGCAGAGAGACAGAAACAGATACGCAGTATTTT. This chain connects TRBV27 to TRBJ2-3; weak D call: TRBD1 (5 bases). The CDR3 sequence is 13 residues long. Germline V gene lookup returns CDR1 MNHEY and CDR2 SMNVEV (reference sequence). V was cut by 6 bases and J by 3 bases, with 10 bases left in between.

The chain links TRBV5-6 to TRBJ2-1, with 12 bases aligning to TRBD2. The CDR3 covers 16 residues. CDR1 and CDR2 (germline): SGHDT, YYEEEE. The trim removed 0 bases at V and 8 bases at J, leaving 6 bases unmatched. The CDR3 DNA reads TGTGCCAGCAGCTTGGGACTAGCGGGGGAAGGAGATGAGCAGTTCTTC. Its translation is CASSLGLAGEGDEQFF.

J is TRBJ1-2 and V is TRBV6-5, with D perhaps TRBD1 (6 bases). V gave up 7 bases and J gave up 6 bases, with 21 bases separating them. This CDR3 spans 15 amino acids. Germline V lookup: CDR1 MNHEY, CDR2 SVGAGI. The DNA of the CDR3 is TGTGCCAGCACCCCGGACAGAAGCCTGGCGAATGGCTACACCTTC. Translated, it gives CASTPDRSLANGYTF.

This chain uses TRBV10-3 with TRBJ1-1; the match to TRBD1 covers 9 bases. There are 16 residues in the CDR3. The germline V gene encodes CDR1 ENHRY and CDR2 SYGVKD. With V trimmed by 3 bases and J by 1 base, 6 bases remained unmatched. The CDR3 DNA sequence: TGTGCCATCAGTGATCCCGGACAGGGGAGGAACACTGAAGCTTTCTTT. Protein sequence: CAISDPGQGRNTEAFF.

The chain combines TRBV5-1 with TRBJ2-7; 8 bases match TRBD1. After removal of 3 bases from V and 2 bases from J, the junction contained 4 bases not matched to a gene. Germline values: CDR1 SGHRS, CDR2 YFSETQ. This CDR3 spans 14 amino acids. The DNA of the CDR3 is TGCGCCAGCAGCTCGGGACAGGTAACCTACGAGCAGTACTTC. Residues: CASSSGQVTYEQYF.

The chain uses TRBV19 and TRBJ2-7; 9 bases are a match to TRBD1. V gave up 3 bases and J gave up 6 bases; unmatched junction bases: 24. CDR1 LNHDA and CDR2 SQIVND come from the germline V gene (reference sequence). The CDR3 extends over 20 amino acids. Written as DNA, the CDR3 is TGTGCCAGTAGTATCCACCCCGGGACAGGGTTAAAGCTTCCTCCTATCGAGCAGTACTTC. This gives the protein CASSIHPGTGLKLPPIEQYF.